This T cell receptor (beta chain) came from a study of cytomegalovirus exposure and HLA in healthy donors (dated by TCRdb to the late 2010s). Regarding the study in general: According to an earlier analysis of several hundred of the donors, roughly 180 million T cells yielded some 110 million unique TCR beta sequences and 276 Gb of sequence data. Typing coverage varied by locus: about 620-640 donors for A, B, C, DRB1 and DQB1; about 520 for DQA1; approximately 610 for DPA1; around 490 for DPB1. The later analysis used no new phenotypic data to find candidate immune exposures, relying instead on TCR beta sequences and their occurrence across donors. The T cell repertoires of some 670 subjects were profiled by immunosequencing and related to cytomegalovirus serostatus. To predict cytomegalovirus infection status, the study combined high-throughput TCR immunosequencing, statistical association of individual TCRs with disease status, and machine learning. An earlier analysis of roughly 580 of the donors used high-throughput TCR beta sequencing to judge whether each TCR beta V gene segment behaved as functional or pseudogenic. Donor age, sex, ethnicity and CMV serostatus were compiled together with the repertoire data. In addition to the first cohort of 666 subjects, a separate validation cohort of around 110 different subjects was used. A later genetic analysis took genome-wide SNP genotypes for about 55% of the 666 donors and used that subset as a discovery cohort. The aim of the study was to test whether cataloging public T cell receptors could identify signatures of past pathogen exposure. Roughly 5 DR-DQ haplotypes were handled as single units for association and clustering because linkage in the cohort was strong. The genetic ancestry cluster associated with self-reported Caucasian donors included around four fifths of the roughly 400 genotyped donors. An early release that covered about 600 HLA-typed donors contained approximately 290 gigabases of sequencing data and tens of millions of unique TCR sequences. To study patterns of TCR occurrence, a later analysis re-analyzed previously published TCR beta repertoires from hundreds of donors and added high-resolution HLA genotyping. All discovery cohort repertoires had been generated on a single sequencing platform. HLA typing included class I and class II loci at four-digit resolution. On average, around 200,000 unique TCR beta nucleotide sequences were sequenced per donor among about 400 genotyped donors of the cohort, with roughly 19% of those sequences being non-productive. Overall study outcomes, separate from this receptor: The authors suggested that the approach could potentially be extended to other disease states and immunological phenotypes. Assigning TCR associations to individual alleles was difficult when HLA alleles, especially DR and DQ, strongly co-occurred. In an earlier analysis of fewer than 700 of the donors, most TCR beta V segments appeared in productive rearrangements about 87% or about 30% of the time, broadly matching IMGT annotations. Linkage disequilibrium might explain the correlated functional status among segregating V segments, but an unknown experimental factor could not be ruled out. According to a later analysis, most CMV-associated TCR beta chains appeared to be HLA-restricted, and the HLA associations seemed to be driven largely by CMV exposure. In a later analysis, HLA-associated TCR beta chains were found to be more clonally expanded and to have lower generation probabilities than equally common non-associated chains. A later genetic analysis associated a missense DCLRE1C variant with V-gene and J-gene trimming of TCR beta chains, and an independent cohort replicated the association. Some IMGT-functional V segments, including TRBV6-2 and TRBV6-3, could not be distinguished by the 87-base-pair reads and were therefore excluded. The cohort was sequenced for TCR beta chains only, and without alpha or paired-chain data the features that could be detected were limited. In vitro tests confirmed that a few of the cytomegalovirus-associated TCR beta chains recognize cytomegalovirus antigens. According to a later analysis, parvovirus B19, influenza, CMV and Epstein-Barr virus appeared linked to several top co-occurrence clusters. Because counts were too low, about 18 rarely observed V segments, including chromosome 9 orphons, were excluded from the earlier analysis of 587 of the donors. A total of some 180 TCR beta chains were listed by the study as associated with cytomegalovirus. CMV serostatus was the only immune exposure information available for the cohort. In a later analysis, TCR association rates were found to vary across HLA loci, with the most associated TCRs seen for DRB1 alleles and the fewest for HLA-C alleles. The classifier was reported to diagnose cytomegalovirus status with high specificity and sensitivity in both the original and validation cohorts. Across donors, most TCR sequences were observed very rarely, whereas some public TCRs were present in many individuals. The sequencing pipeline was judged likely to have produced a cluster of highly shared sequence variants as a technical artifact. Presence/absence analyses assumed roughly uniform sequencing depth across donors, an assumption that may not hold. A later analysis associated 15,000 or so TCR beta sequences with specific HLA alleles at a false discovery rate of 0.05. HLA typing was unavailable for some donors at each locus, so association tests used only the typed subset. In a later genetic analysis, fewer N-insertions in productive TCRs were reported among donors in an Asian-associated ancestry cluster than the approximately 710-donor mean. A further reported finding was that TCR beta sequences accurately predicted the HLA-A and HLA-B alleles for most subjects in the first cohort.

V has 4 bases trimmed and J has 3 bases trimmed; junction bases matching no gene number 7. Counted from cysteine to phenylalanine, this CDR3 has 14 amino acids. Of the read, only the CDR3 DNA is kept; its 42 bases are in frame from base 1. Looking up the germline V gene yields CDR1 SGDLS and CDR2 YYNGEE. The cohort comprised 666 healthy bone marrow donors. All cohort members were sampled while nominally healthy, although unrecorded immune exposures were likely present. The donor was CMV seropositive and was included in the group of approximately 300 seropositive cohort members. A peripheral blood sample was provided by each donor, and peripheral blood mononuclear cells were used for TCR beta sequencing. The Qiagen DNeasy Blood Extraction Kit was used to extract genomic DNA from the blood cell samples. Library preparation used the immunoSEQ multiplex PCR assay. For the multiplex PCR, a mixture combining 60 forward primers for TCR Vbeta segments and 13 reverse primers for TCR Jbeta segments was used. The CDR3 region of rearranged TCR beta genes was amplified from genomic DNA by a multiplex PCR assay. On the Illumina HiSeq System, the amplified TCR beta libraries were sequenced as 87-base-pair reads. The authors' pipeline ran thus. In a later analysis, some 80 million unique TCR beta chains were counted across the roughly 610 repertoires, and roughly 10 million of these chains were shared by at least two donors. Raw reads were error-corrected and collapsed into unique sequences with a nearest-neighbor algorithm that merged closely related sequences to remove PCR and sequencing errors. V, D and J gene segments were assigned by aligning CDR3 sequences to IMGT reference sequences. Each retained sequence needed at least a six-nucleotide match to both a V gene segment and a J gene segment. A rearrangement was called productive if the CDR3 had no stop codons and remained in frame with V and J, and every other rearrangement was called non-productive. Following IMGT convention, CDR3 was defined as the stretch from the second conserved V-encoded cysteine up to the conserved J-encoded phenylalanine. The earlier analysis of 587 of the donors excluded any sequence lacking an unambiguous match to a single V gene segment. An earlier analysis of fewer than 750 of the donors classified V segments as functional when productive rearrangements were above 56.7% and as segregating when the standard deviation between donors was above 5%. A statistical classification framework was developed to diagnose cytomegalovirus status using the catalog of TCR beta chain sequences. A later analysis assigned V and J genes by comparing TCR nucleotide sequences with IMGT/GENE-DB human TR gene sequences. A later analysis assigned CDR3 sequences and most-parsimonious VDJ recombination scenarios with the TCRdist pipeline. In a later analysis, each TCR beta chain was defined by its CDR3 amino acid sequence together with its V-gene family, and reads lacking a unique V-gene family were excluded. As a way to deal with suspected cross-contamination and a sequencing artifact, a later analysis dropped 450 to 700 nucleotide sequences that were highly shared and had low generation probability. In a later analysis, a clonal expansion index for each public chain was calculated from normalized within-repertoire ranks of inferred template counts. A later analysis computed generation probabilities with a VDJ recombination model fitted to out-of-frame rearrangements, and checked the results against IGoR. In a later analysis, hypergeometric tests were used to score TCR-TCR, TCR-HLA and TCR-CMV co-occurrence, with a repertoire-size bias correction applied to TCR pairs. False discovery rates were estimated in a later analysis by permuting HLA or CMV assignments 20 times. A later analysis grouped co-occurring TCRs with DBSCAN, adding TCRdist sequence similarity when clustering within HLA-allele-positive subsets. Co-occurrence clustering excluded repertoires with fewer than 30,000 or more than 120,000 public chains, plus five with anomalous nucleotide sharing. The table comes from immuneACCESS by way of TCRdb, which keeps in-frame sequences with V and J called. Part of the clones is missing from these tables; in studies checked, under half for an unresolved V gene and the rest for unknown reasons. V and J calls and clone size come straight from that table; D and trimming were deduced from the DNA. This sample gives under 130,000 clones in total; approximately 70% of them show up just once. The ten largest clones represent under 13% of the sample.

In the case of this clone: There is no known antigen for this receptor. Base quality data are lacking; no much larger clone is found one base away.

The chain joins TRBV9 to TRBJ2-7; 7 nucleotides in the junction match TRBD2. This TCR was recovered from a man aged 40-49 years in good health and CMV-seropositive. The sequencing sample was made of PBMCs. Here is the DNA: TGTGCCAGCAGCTCCGGGACTAACCACTACGAGCAGTACTTC. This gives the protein CASSSGTNHYEQYF.